This passage covers 9 T cell receptor beta chains from one sample sequenced in a study of T cells in Graves' hyperthyroidism and ophthalmopathy. RNA transcripts yielded amplified TCR beta CDR3 regions. The primer set for the first-round RT-PCR of the TCR CDR3 was HTBI. From the multiplex PCR reads, TCRdb called clonotypes with MiXCR, one entry per CDR3 protein. The sample consists of under 550,000 distinct CDR3 sequences, approximately 13% of them appearing once. The sequenced material came from blood. The receptors stem from a woman between 18 and 30 years old with Graves' hyperthyroidism.

This clonotype has ten or more counts. The chain uses TRBV7-2 and TRBJ1-2; D is ambiguous. Trimming took 4 bases from V and 8 from J, leaving 17 bases between them. Germline CDR1 is SGHTA and CDR2 is FQGNSA. The CDR3 has 14 amino acids. CDR3 DNA sequence: TGTGCCAGCAGCTCCACCCCGGGAGTCGGGGGCTACACCTTC. Amino acid sequence: CASSSTPGVGGYTF.

Of note for this clonotype: This sequence may be a read error, since a much larger clone differs from it by one base. The chain carries TRBV6-1 and TRBJ2-3; 9 nucleotides agree with TRBD1. Per germline, CDR1 MNHNS and CDR2 SASEGT. The CDR3 loop spans 14 amino acids. The CDR3 region has the DNA TGTGCCAGCAGTGAGGGACAGGGCACAGATACGCAGTGTTTT. Its translation is CASSEGQGTDTQCF.

Ten or more counts support this clonotype. V and J are TRBV28 and TRBJ2-1; 12 bases map to TRBD1. Germline V gene sequence: CDR1 MDHEN, CDR2 SYDVKM. V shed 4 bases, J shed 6 bases, and the junction held 7 bases outside the gene matches. This CDR3 region has 16 residues. This CDR3 reads CASSSAGTGGRNEQFF. CDR3 DNA sequence: TGTGCCAGCAGTTCCGCCGGGACAGGGGGCCGCAATGAGCAGTTCTTC. The complete variable domain, with remaining parts taken from reference TRBV28 and TRBJ2-1, reads DVKVTQSSRYLVKRTGEKVFLECVQDMDHENMFWYRQDPGLGLRLIYFSYDVKMKEKGDIPEGYSVSREKKERFSLILESASTNQTSMYLCASSSAGTGGRNEQFFGPGTRLTVL.

This clonotype was seen many times. CDR3 sequence reads: CASSKTGNYGYTF. CDR3 in DNA: TGTGCCAGCAGTAAGACCGGAAACTATGGCTACACCTTC. The chain joins TRBV6-2 or TRBV6-3 to TRBJ1-2, with D unresolved. Trimming removed 5 bases at V and 2 bases at J, with 9 bases between. This CDR3 comprises 13 residues. Germline loops: CDR1 MNHEY, CDR2 SVGEGT.

This clonotype was seen ten or more times. The chain couples TRBV7-6 to TRBJ2-7; 9 bases map to TRBD2. The germline gives CDR1 SGHVS, CDR2 FNYEAQ. This CDR3 comprises 15 residues. The junction had 5 bases not matched to a gene; V was cut back by 3 bases and J by 2 bases. DNA for the CDR3: TGTGCCAGCAGCTTGTCTAGCGGGACTACCTACGAGCAGTACTTC. It encodes CASSLSSGTTYEQYF.

This clonotype has a count of ten or more. The rearrangement uses TRBV5-1 and TRBJ2-7, with 8 nucleotides matching TRBD2. There are 15 residues in the CDR3. Trimming removed 5 bases from V and 1 base from J; junction bases left unmatched: 8. From germline, CDR1 is SGHRS and CDR2 YFSETQ. The CDR3 nucleotides read TGCGCCAGCAGTCAGGCAGCGGGAGTTTCCTACGAGCAGTACTTC. Protein product: CASSQAAGVSYEQYF.

This clonotype has just a few counts. The chain combines TRBV5-8 with TRBJ1-1; TRBD1 matches at 11 bases. Germline-derived CDR1 and CDR2 are SGHTS and YDEGEE. CDR3 length: 15 amino acids. Trimming took 3 bases from V and 6 from J; bases not matched to a gene: 7. The DNA of the CDR3 is TGTGCCAGCAGCTCTAGGACAGGGGGCTATCCTGAAGCTTTCTTT. Its translation: CASSSRTGGYPEAFF.

This clonotype was recorded many times. V gene TRBV20-1 combines with J gene TRBJ1-1; TRBD1 matches at 10 bases. This CDR3 has 13 residues. V lost 2 bases to trimming and J lost 10 bases; unmatched junction nucleotides: 7. Germline CDR1 is DFQATT and CDR2 is SNEGSKA (reference sequence). CDR3 coding DNA: TGCAGTGCTAGAAGGGGACAGGGGTTTCGAGCTTTCTTT. This translates into CSARRGQGFRAFF.

This clonotype was counted ten times or more. The rearrangement joins TRBV12-3 or TRBV12-4 to TRBJ1-1; D remains unclear. Trimming took 8 bases from V and 4 from J, leaving 11 bases between them. This CDR3 is built from 12 residues. The CDR3 bases are TGTGCCAGCGAGGGAATGAGCACTGAAGCTTTCTTT. Protein: CASEGMSTEAFF.